This T cell receptor (beta chain) was obtained from a study of blood T cell repertoires in COVID-19. Per the authors' pipeline: The assay estimated nucleated cells by amplifying reference gene primers. Sequencing used immunoSEQ multiplex PCR; TCRdb keeps in-frame clones, though not all of them. The D gene and trimming were derived from the DNA, and the V and J assignments and clone size from that table. The profile covers a few hundred thousand clones, with about nine tenths appearing a single time and 2.5% to 3.5% taken by the ten largest. Germline V gene sequence: CDR1 SGHTA, CDR2 FQGNSA. The J segment lost 8 bases and the V segment lost 0 bases, leaving 8 bases of the junction unmatched. CDR3 length: 15 amino acids.

Input material: peripheral blood. The receptor was derived from a woman in her thirties with active or convalescent COVID-19. The V gene is TRBV7-2, the J gene TRBJ1-1, with TRBD1 matching 8 bases. CDR3 in amino acids: CASSLAGQVRGEAFF. CDR3 DNA sequence: TGTGCCAGCAGCTTAGCGGGACAGGTGAGGGGGGAAGCTTTCTTT.